The 8 T cell receptor beta chains in this list originate from one sample, sequenced in a study of shared clonotypes between healthy human individuals. Profiled with immunoSEQ multiplex PCR; TCRdb holds only in-frame clones, not every one. The sample holds 2 million to 2.5 million clones, 95% seen once. The source material was naive CD4+ T cells sorted from blood. Subset described: CD45RA+ positively selected. Every receptor here comes from a young man in good health.

This sequence joins TRBV15 and TRBJ2-5; no firm D call. This CDR3 is 15 amino acids long. Trimming pared 0 bases from V and 4 bases from J, leaving 12 bases between. Per the germline V gene, CDR1 is LNHNV and CDR2 is YYDKDF (reference sequence). Here the CDR3 reads CATSRDTALGETQYF. The CDR3, as DNA: TGTGCCACCAGCAGAGATACAGCCCTGGGAGAGACCCAGTACTTC.

The chain recombines TRBV6-5 with TRBJ1-1; D uncertain. Trimming removed 8 bases from V and 1 base from J, with 11 bases in between. This CDR3 is built from 13 residues. The germline V gene has CDR1 MNHEY and CDR2 SVGAGI. The CDR3 loop is CASVREGNTEAFF. CDR3 bases: TGTGCCAGCGTCCGGGAGGGGAACACTGAAGCTTTCTTT.

For this clone: In the same sample, other DNA sequences code for this CDR3. The CDR3 reads CASSAQGATTEAFF. The CDR3 coding sequence is TGTGCCAGCAGCGCTCAGGGGGCAACCACTGAAGCTTTCTTT. The J gene is TRBJ1-1, the V gene TRBV9, with 8 bases aligning to TRBD1. The germline V gene has CDR1 SGDLS and CDR2 YYNGEE. This CDR3 is built from 14 residues. The V gene end was trimmed by 3 bases and the J gene end by 4 bases; junction bases not matched to a gene: 5.

This sequence joins TRBV10-3 and TRBJ2-1; TRBD2 matches 8 bases. The CDR3 length is 13 residues. J lost 7 bases, V lost 6 bases, and 5 bases had no gene match. Germline V gives CDR1 ENHRY, CDR2 SYGVKD. The CDR3 protein is CAIRPGTSNEQFF. For the CDR3, the DNA is TGTGCCATCAGGCCCGGGACTAGTAATGAGCAGTTCTTC.

The chain recombines TRBV27 with TRBJ2-7, with 7 bases identical to TRBD2. Germline CDR1 MNHEY, CDR2 SMNVEV (reference sequence). CDR3 length equals 15 residues. Losses at the gene ends were 4 bases for V and 0 bases for J; bases not matched to a gene: 6. The CDR3 region has the DNA TGTGCCAGCAGTTCAGGCGGGAGCGACTCCTACGAGCAGTACTTC. It specifies CASSSGGSDSYEQYF.

The chain couples TRBV5-4 to TRBJ1-1; 9 bases are shared with TRBD1. V gave up 4 bases and J gave up 1 base; unmatched junction bases: 5. The CDR3 has 15 amino acids. In germline, CDR1 is SGHNT, CDR2 YYREEE (reference sequence). CDR3 sequence (DNA): TGTGCCAGCAGCCTCCCGACAGGGGGGAACACTGAAGCTTTCTTT. It is translated as CASSLPTGGNTEAFF.

V is TRBV4-1 and J is TRBJ2-7, with D unclear. The length of the CDR3 is 16 residues. Germline lookup yields CDR1 MGHRA and CDR2 YSYEKL. Trimming cost V 5 bases and J 0 bases, with 17 bases left between them. The CDR3 DNA reads TGCGCCAGCAGCTCTCGTTCCGCTTTCGACTCCTACGAGCAGTACTTC. Protein sequence: CASSSRSAFDSYEQYF.

V gene TRBV19 combines with J gene TRBJ2-7; perhaps TRBD1 as D (6 bases). V was pared by 6 bases and J by 3 bases, with 15 bases between. CDR3 length equals 14 residues. Germline V gene sequence: CDR1 LNHDA, CDR2 SQIVND (reference sequence). The CDR3: CASRAQGRVYEQYF. The CDR3 nucleotides read TGTGCCAGTAGGGCCCAGGGGAGAGTCTACGAGCAGTACTTC.